Listed below are T cell receptor beta chains from one sample, sequenced in a study of T cells in Graves' hyperthyroidism and ophthalmopathy. TCRdb analysed the multiplex PCR reads with MiXCR anew, one entry per CDR3 protein. The sample includes about 550,000 distinct CDR3 sequences, about a fifth of them seen just once. The sequenced sample was blood. These receptors were obtained from a man aged 18 to 29 with Graves' hyperthyroidism. Both conserved end residues are part of each CDR3. The D gene is left open where the match is weak. Part of the rows lack a size; the others show once, few, many or a class for expanded clones.

>TRBV2|TRBJ2-7|many|TRBD2
CASLGGTYEQYF
TGTGCCAGCCTGGGAGGGACGTACGAGCAGTACTTC
>TRBV27|TRBJ1-1|NA|TRBD1
CASSFDRDGDTEAFF
TGTGCCAGCAGTTTCGACAGGGACGGAGACACTGAAGCTTTCTTT
>TRBV19|TRBJ2-7|NA|TRBD1
CASGQGAIYEQYF
TGTGCCAGCGGACAGGGGGCGATCTACGAGCAGTACTTC
>TRBV6-4|TRBJ2-2|many|NA
CASSVSGAGELFF
TGTGCCAGCAGTGTATCAGGCGCCGGGGAGCTGTTTTTT
>TRBV6-5|TRBJ2-7|many|NA
CASSYRVRTHQYF
TGTGCCAGCAGTTACCGAGTTCGAACGCACCAGTACTTC
>TRBV28|TRBJ2-5|NA|TRBD2
CASSYQREYQETQYF
TGTGCCAGCAGTTATCAGCGGGAATACCAAGAGACCCAGTACTTC
>TRBV28|TRBJ1-1|many|TRBD1
CASSRDRGLSNTEAFF
TGTGCCAGCAGCCGGGACAGGGGGTTATCGAACACTGAAGCTTTCTTT
>TRBV5-1|TRBJ1-1|many|NA
CASSLGWGGATEAFF
TGCGCCAGCAGCTTGGGTTGGGGAGGGGCGACTGAAGCTTTCTTT
>TRBV12-3/TRBV12-4|TRBJ1-5|many|NA
CASSLADTARNQPQHF
TGTGCCAGCAGTTTAGCAGACACAGCCCGCAATCAGCCCCAGCATTTT
>TRBV15|TRBJ1-5|once|NA
CATSRERSGGNQPQHF
TGTGCCACCAGCAGGGAGCGATCAGGGGGCAATCAGCCCCAGCATTTT
>TRBV6-1|TRBJ2-7|few|NA
CASSQSQGTGEQYF
TGTGCCAGCAGTCAATCACAGGGCACGGGCGAGCAGTACTTC
>TRBV20-1|TRBJ2-7|few|NA
CSARVFGGGLEQYF
TGCAGTGCTAGAGTTTTTGGGGGGGGGCTCGAGCAGTACTTC
>TRBV20-1|TRBJ1-2|NA|NA
CSAREGRRIDGYTF
TGCAGTGCTAGAGAGGGACGACGGATCGATGGCTACACCTTC
>TRBV6-5|TRBJ1-5|NA|NA
CASSYVRSNQPQHF
TGTGCCAGCAGTTACGTCCGTAGCAATCAGCCCCAGCATTTT
>TRBV5-1|TRBJ2-2|few|NA
CASSLAAGRNTGELFF
TGCGCCAGCAGCTTGGCCGCGGGGCGGAACACCGGGGAGCTGTTTTTT
>TRBV10-3|TRBJ1-2|NA|TRBD1
CAISAPGQGRGGYTF
TGTGCCATCAGCGCTCCGGGACAGGGAAGAGGTGGCTACACCTTC
>TRBV12-3/TRBV12-4|TRBJ1-3|many|TRBD1
CASDDRGGYGNTIYF
TGTGCCAGCGATGATCGAGGGGGCTATGGAAACACCATATATTTT
>TRBV4-1|TRBJ2-5|few|NA
CASSSFYRTEETQYF
TGCGCCAGCAGTTCTTTTTACAGGACCGAAGAGACCCAGTACTTC
>TRBV29-1|TRBJ1-3|NA|NA
CSVAPRQNTIYF
TGCAGCGTTGCCCCACGCCAGAACACCATATATTTT
>TRBV6-2/TRBV6-3|TRBJ1-4|NA|NA
CASSYLDPGDEKLFF
TGTGCCAGCAGTTACTTGGACCCCGGAGATGAAAAACTGTTTTTT
>TRBV28|TRBJ2-2|NA|NA
CASSRRTLYTGELFF
TGTGCCAGCAGTCGCCGGACCCTTTACACCGGGGAGCTGTTTTTT
>TRBV27|TRBJ1-2|few|NA
CASTPLTTGRVNGYTF
TGTGCCAGCACGCCCCTCACAACAGGGAGGGTGAATGGCTACACCTTC
>TRBV12-5|TRBJ2-7|many|TRBD1
CASGLVRDRGREQYF
TGTGCTAGTGGTTTGGTACGGGACAGGGGGCGAGAGCAGTACTTC
>TRBV2|TRBJ2-6|many|NA
CASKLQFSGANVLTF
TGTGCCAGCAAACTACAGTTCTCTGGGGCCAACGTCCTGACTTTC
>TRBV11-1|TRBJ1-1|many|NA
CASSDVRQENTEAFF
TGTGCCAGCAGCGACGTCAGGCAGGAGAACACTGAAGCTTTCTTT
>TRBV13|TRBJ2-4|many|NA
CASSLGLAKNIQYF
TGTGCCAGCAGCTTAGGTTTAGCCAAAAACATTCAGTACTTC
>TRBV28|TRBJ1-5|few|NA
CASTPVYRMSNQPQHF
TGTGCCAGCACCCCGGTGTACCGTATGAGCAATCAGCCCCAGCATTTT
>TRBV11-2|TRBJ2-4|many|TRBD2
CASSFRAGESKNIQYF
TGTGCCAGCAGCTTTAGAGCGGGGGAATCCAAAAACATTCAGTACTTC
>TRBV7-9|TRBJ2-4|many|NA
CASSLRWGDIQYF
TGTGCCAGCAGCTTAAGATGGGGGGACATTCAGTACTTC
>TRBV12-3/TRBV12-4|TRBJ1-2|many|NA
CASRYRDGYGYTF
TGTGCCAGCAGATACAGGGATGGCTATGGCTACACCTTC
>TRBV20-1|TRBJ1-5|many|NA
CSARDRERQPQHF
TGCAGTGCTAGAGACAGGGAGCGACAGCCCCAGCATTTT
>TRBV7-8|TRBJ1-1|few|TRBD1
CASSPTTDRGLSAFF
TGTGCCAGCAGCCCGACGACGGACAGGGGGCTTTCAGCTTTCTTT